This is a list of T cell receptor beta chains from one sample in a study of glioma-infiltrating T cells after dendritic cell vaccination. Assay used: immunoSEQ multiplex PCR; TCRdb lists only in-frame clones, some missing. The table lists over 90,000 clones, around 80% of them singletons. This sample comprised blood, obtained after dendritic cell vaccination. Receptor source: a human donor with glioblastoma. Each CDR3 is given with its conserved first and last residue. D genes are given only for firm matches. Expanded clones get a size class; other rows say once, few or many, or leave the size out.

V gene: TRBV10-3
D gene: TRBD1
J gene: TRBJ2-1
clone size: few
CDR3 DNA: TGTGCCATCAACTCGGACAGGGGATTCAATCATGAGCAGTTCTTC
CDR3 protein: CAINSDRGFNHEQFF

V gene: TRBV11-2
D gene: -
J gene: TRBJ2-7
clone size: -
CDR3 DNA: TGTGCCAGCAGCTTAGTATTTGCATTCGGTCATTTGACCTACGAGCAGTACTTC
CDR3 protein: CASSLVFAFGHLTYEQYF

V gene: TRBV27
D gene: -
J gene: TRBJ2-7
clone size: -
CDR3 DNA: TGTGCCAGCAGTTTCCTAGCAGACTCCTACGAGCAGTACTTC
CDR3 protein: CASSFLADSYEQYF

V gene: TRBV2
D gene: TRBD2
J gene: TRBJ2-5
clone size: few
CDR3 DNA: TGTGCCAGCAGTGGACTAGCGGTAAAAGAGACCCAGTACTTC
CDR3 protein: CASSGLAVKETQYF

V gene: TRBV18
D gene: TRBD2
J gene: TRBJ2-7
clone size: -
CDR3 DNA: TGTGCCAGCTCACTCAGAGGTCCTAGCGGGACCTACGAGCAGTACTTC
CDR3 protein: CASSLRGPSGTYEQYF

V gene: TRBV11-2
D gene: -
J gene: TRBJ2-3
clone size: -
CDR3 DNA: TGTGCCAGCAGCTTACGGAACGGACTATCCACAGATACGCAGTATTTT
CDR3 protein: CASSLRNGLSTDTQYF

V gene: TRBV2
D gene: TRBD1
J gene: TRBJ1-5
clone size: -
CDR3 DNA: TGTGCCAGCAGGGATGGACAGGGCGGTCAGCCCCAGCATTTT
CDR3 protein: CASRDGQGGQPQHF

V gene: TRBV19
D gene: TRBD1
J gene: TRBJ1-2
clone size: -
CDR3 DNA: TGTGCCAGTAGTGTGGACAGGGTGAGCGGCTACACCTTC
CDR3 protein: CASSVDRVSGYTF

V gene: TRBV4-2
D gene: TRBD1
J gene: TRBJ1-5
clone size: once
CDR3 DNA: TGTGCCAGCAGCCAAGAGCCTAGGGGGCTGAGTAGCAATCAGCCCCAGCATTTT
CDR3 protein: CASSQEPRGLSSNQPQHF

V gene: TRBV4-1
D gene: -
J gene: TRBJ1-1
clone size: -
CDR3 DNA: TGCGCCAGCAGCCAAGATGTCAGGGTCGAAGCTTTCTTT
CDR3 protein: CASSQDVRVEAFF

V gene: TRBV9
D gene: -
J gene: TRBJ1-1
clone size: once
CDR3 DNA: TGTGCCAGCAGTCCTAGCGGTGGGCAGCTGAACACTGAAGCTTTCTTT
CDR3 protein: CASSPSGGQLNTEAFF

V gene: TRBV2
D gene: -
J gene: TRBJ1-3
clone size: few
CDR3 DNA: TGTGCCAGCAGTAAGACAGTTACCTCTGGAAACACCATATATTTT
CDR3 protein: CASSKTVTSGNTIYF

V gene: TRBV29-1
D gene: -
J gene: TRBJ2-3
clone size: -
CDR3 DNA: TGCAGCGCAGACAGCGGGCCTCACACAGATACGCAGTATTTT
CDR3 protein: CSADSGPHTDTQYF

V gene: TRBV10-2
D gene: -
J gene: TRBJ1-2
clone size: -
CDR3 DNA: TGCGCCAGCAGTGAGTCTAGAGTCCCACCACCTTATGGCTACACCTTC
CDR3 protein: CASSESRVPPPYGYTF

V gene: TRBV25-1
D gene: -
J gene: TRBJ2-2
clone size: few
CDR3 DNA: TGTGCCAGCAGAGGAACAGGGACGGGGGGCGGGGAGCTGTTTTTT
CDR3 protein: CASRGTGTGGGELFF

V gene: TRBV6-1
D gene: -
J gene: TRBJ1-1
clone size: -
CDR3 DNA: TGTGCCAGCAGCCTGTTCCAGGGGAAGAACACTGAAGCTTTCTTT
CDR3 protein: CASSLFQGKNTEAFF

V gene: TRBV6-1
D gene: -
J gene: TRBJ1-5
clone size: -
CDR3 DNA: TGTGCCAGCAACCCCAATTTGAGTCAGCCCCAGCATTTT
CDR3 protein: CASNPNLSQPQHF

V gene: TRBV5-1
D gene: -
J gene: TRBJ2-5
clone size: -
CDR3 DNA: TGCGCCAGCAACTTGGGGAGCCCAGAAGAGACCCAGTACTTC
CDR3 protein: CASNLGSPEETQYF

V gene: TRBV2
D gene: TRBD2
J gene: TRBJ2-3
clone size: -
CDR3 DNA: TGTGCCCGCGATCGACTAGCGGGAGGGGGAGATACGCAGTATTTT
CDR3 protein: CARDRLAGGGDTQYF

V gene: TRBV2
D gene: TRBD1
J gene: TRBJ2-7
clone size: few
CDR3 DNA: TGTGCCAGCAGTGAGGACAGGAGCTCCTACGAGCAGTACTTC
CDR3 protein: CASSEDRSSYEQYF

V gene: TRBV6-5
D gene: TRBD2
J gene: TRBJ2-5
clone size: -
CDR3 DNA: TGTGCCAGCAGTTCTAGCGGGTTTCGAGAGACCCAGTACTTC
CDR3 protein: CASSSSGFRETQYF

V gene: TRBV7-8
D gene: -
J gene: TRBJ1-2
clone size: -
CDR3 DNA: TGTGCCAGCAGCTTAGCGGGGGGAGGTTCCTATGGCTACACCTTC
CDR3 protein: CASSLAGGGSYGYTF

V gene: TRBV2
D gene: -
J gene: TRBJ1-1
clone size: once
CDR3 DNA: TGTGCCAGCAGTGAAAGACGGGGGGACACTGAAGCTTTCTTT
CDR3 protein: CASSERRGDTEAFF

V gene: TRBV9
D gene: -
J gene: TRBJ1-6
clone size: -
CDR3 DNA: TGTGCCAGCAGCGTAGCTACGGAAGGACATCTAGGACTCCACTTT
CDR3 protein: CASSVATEGHLGLHF

V gene: TRBV27
D gene: -
J gene: TRBJ1-2
clone size: -
CDR3 DNA: TGTGCCAGCAGTCCTTACAGTTCTAACTATGGCTACACCTTC
CDR3 protein: CASSPYSSNYGYTF

V gene: TRBV29-1
D gene: TRBD1
J gene: TRBJ1-2
clone size: -
CDR3 DNA: TGCAGCGTTGGGGACAGGGGGGATGGCTACACCTTC
CDR3 protein: CSVGDRGDGYTF

V gene: TRBV30
D gene: TRBD1
J gene: TRBJ1-6
clone size: -
CDR3 DNA: TGTGCCTGGAGTGTACAGGGGTTCCGGTCACCCCTCCACTTT
CDR3 protein: CAWSVQGFRSPLHF

V gene: TRBV11-3
D gene: -
J gene: TRBJ2-2
clone size: -
CDR3 DNA: TGTGCCAGCAGCCCGCATAGGGGGTCAACCGGGGAGCTGTTTTTT
CDR3 protein: CASSPHRGSTGELFF

V gene: TRBV11-3
D gene: -
J gene: TRBJ2-5
clone size: -
CDR3 DNA: TGTGCCAGCAGCTTAGGACAGGAGATCCAAGAGACCCAGTACTTC
CDR3 protein: CASSLGQEIQETQYF

V gene: TRBV19
D gene: -
J gene: TRBJ2-5
clone size: -
CDR3 DNA: TGTGCCAGTAGTATAATGCGGTCTACGGAGACCCAGTACTTC
CDR3 protein: CASSIMRSTETQYF

V gene: TRBV9
D gene: TRBD2
J gene: TRBJ2-1
clone size: -
CDR3 DNA: TGTGCCAGCAGCGTAGAGGCTAGCGGGGGCAATGAGCAGTTCTTC
CDR3 protein: CASSVEASGGNEQFF

V gene: TRBV6-5
D gene: TRBD1
J gene: TRBJ2-5
clone size: once
CDR3 DNA: TGTGCCAGCAGTTTATCGGGACAGCAAGAGACCCAGTACTTC
CDR3 protein: CASSLSGQQETQYF

V gene: TRBV27
D gene: TRBD1
J gene: TRBJ2-2
clone size: -
CDR3 DNA: TGTGCCAGCAGTCCTTCAGGGGGCTGGACCGGGGAGCTGTTTTTT
CDR3 protein: CASSPSGGWTGELFF

V gene: TRBV5-1
D gene: -
J gene: TRBJ1-1
clone size: -
CDR3 DNA: TGCGCCAGCAGCTTGGCGGGGGGTCGAAACACTGAAGCTTTCTTT
CDR3 protein: CASSLAGGRNTEAFF

V gene: TRBV5-1
D gene: -
J gene: TRBJ2-3
clone size: -
CDR3 DNA: TGCGCCAGCAGCTTGGATGGGCCGAGCACAGATACGCAGTATTTT
CDR3 protein: CASSLDGPSTDTQYF

V gene: TRBV27
D gene: TRBD1
J gene: TRBJ1-2
clone size: -
CDR3 DNA: TGTGCCAGCAGGAACAGGGGTCGTGGCTACACCTTC
CDR3 protein: CASRNRGRGYTF

V gene: TRBV5-1
D gene: TRBD2
J gene: TRBJ2-1
clone size: -
CDR3 DNA: TGCGCCAGCAGCTCAGCCGGACTAGCGGGTAGAGGTGAGCAGTTCTTC
CDR3 protein: CASSSAGLAGRGEQFF

V gene: TRBV18
D gene: TRBD1
J gene: TRBJ1-5
clone size: -
CDR3 DNA: TGTGCCAGCTCACCAGACAGGGGCAATCAGCCCCAGCATTTT
CDR3 protein: CASSPDRGNQPQHF

V gene: TRBV19
D gene: -
J gene: TRBJ1-6
clone size: -
CDR3 DNA: TGTGCCAGTAGTCCGGAGTACACCAGTTCACCCCTCCACTTT
CDR3 protein: CASSPEYTSSPLHF

V gene: TRBV5-1
D gene: -
J gene: TRBJ1-2
clone size: -
CDR3 DNA: TGCGCCAGCAGCTTGGCCCCAGGCAACTATGGCTACACCTTC
CDR3 protein: CASSLAPGNYGYTF

V gene: TRBV27
D gene: -
J gene: TRBJ2-7
clone size: once
CDR3 DNA: TGTGCCAGCAGTTTGGGCGGGAGCCAGGGGGAGCAGTACTTC
CDR3 protein: CASSLGGSQGEQYF

V gene: TRBV10-2
D gene: TRBD1
J gene: TRBJ1-1
clone size: -
CDR3 DNA: TGCGCCAGCAGTAACACCCGGGACAGTGAAGCTTTCTTT
CDR3 protein: CASSNTRDSEAFF

V gene: TRBV19
D gene: -
J gene: TRBJ1-5
clone size: -
CDR3 DNA: TGTGCCAGTAGTATGAGCAGGAATCAGCCCCAGCATTTT
CDR3 protein: CASSMSRNQPQHF

V gene: TRBV27
D gene: -
J gene: TRBJ2-3
clone size: -
CDR3 DNA: TGTGCCAGCAGTTTAATAGCCCTGAGCACAGATACGCAGTATTTT
CDR3 protein: CASSLIALSTDTQYF

V gene: TRBV5-1
D gene: TRBD2
J gene: TRBJ2-6
clone size: -
CDR3 DNA: TGCGCCAGCAGCTTGACGGGGGGTTCCAACGTCCTGACTTTC
CDR3 protein: CASSLTGGSNVLTF

V gene: TRBV27
D gene: TRBD1
J gene: TRBJ2-7
clone size: -
CDR3 DNA: TGTGCCAGCAGCCCAGGACAGGGGAAGAACTACGAGCAGTACTTC
CDR3 protein: CASSPGQGKNYEQYF

V gene: TRBV15
D gene: TRBD1
J gene: TRBJ1-1
clone size: -
CDR3 DNA: TGTGCCACCAGCAGTAAGGGACAGGGGGCTTCGGAAGCTTTCTTT
CDR3 protein: CATSSKGQGASEAFF

V gene: TRBV6-1
D gene: -
J gene: TRBJ1-1
clone size: -
CDR3 DNA: TGTGCCAGCAGCTGGACACAGAACACTGAAGCTTTCTTT
CDR3 protein: CASSWTQNTEAFF

V gene: TRBV9
D gene: -
J gene: TRBJ1-1
clone size: -
CDR3 DNA: TGTGCCAGCAGCGTCGATCCGAGCGCTGAAGCTTTCTTT
CDR3 protein: CASSVDPSAEAFF

V gene: TRBV5-1
D gene: TRBD1
J gene: TRBJ1-2
clone size: -
CDR3 DNA: TGCGCCAGCAGCTTTACAGGGGGAGGCTACACCTTC
CDR3 protein: CASSFTGGGYTF

V gene: TRBV5-1
D gene: TRBD2
J gene: TRBJ2-3
clone size: -
CDR3 DNA: TGCGCCAGCAGCTTGGGGGTCGCGGGGGGCACAGATACGCAGTATTTT
CDR3 protein: CASSLGVAGGTDTQYF

V gene: TRBV11-2
D gene: TRBD1
J gene: TRBJ2-5
clone size: once
CDR3 DNA: TGTGCCAGCAGCTTAGAGGACAGGGTGACCCAGTACTTC
CDR3 protein: CASSLEDRVTQYF

V gene: TRBV5-1
D gene: TRBD1
J gene: TRBJ1-1
clone size: once
CDR3 DNA: TGCGCCAGCAGCTTGGACAGGGGTAGGAACACTGAAGCTTTCTTT
CDR3 protein: CASSLDRGRNTEAFF

V gene: TRBV6-6
D gene: -
J gene: TRBJ2-5
clone size: -
CDR3 DNA: TGTGCCAGCAATCGGGGGGCACTCCAAGAGACCCAGTACTTC
CDR3 protein: CASNRGALQETQYF

V gene: TRBV18
D gene: TRBD1
J gene: TRBJ1-2
clone size: -
CDR3 DNA: TGTGCCAGCTCACCGGACAGGGAGTATGGCTACACCTTC
CDR3 protein: CASSPDREYGYTF

V gene: TRBV28
D gene: TRBD2
J gene: TRBJ2-1
clone size: -
CDR3 DNA: TGTGCCAGCAGTTTACTTTCGGGACTAGCGGGAGGTGGTGAGCAGTTCTTC
CDR3 protein: CASSLLSGLAGGGEQFF

V gene: TRBV28
D gene: -
J gene: TRBJ2-7
clone size: -
CDR3 DNA: TGTGCCAGCAGTTTGCTAGACCAATCCTACGAGCAGTACTTC
CDR3 protein: CASSLLDQSYEQYF

V gene: TRBV5-1
D gene: TRBD1
J gene: TRBJ2-7
clone size: -
CDR3 DNA: TGCGCCAGCAGTAGGGAAGGGGGCCCCCCCTACGAGCAGTACTTC
CDR3 protein: CASSREGGPPYEQYF

V gene: TRBV7-3
D gene: TRBD2
J gene: TRBJ2-2
clone size: -
CDR3 DNA: TGTGCCAGCAGCTTGGGTCAGCGGGGAACCGGGGAGCTGTTTTTT
CDR3 protein: CASSLGQRGTGELFF